These 21 T cell receptor beta chains came from one sample sequenced in a study of blood T cell repertoires in COVID-19. TCRdb keeps only in-frame clones here, not all; method: immunoSEQ multiplex PCR. Seen here are fewer than 300,000 clones, 80% to 95% observed once, and the top ten hold approximately 2%. Sequenced input: peripheral blood. Receptors originate from a woman in her 30s with COVID-19, enrolled during active disease.

This chain joins TRBV5-6 and TRBJ2-1; 10 bases are a match to TRBD2. V shed 2 bases and J 8 bases; nucleotides not matched to a gene: 16. Per germline, CDR1 SGHDT and CDR2 YYEEEE. The CDR3 spans 18 residues. Written as DNA, the CDR3 is TGTGCCAGCAGCTTCCGTCTTCTAGCGGGAGACTTCTTGGATGAGCAGTTCTTC. Its protein is CASSFRLLAGDFLDEQFF.

CDR3 sequence: CASSFAGISHEQYF. CDR3 nucleotide sequence: TGCGCCAGCAGCTTCGCAGGGATAAGCCACGAGCAGTACTTC. The chain links TRBV5-1 to TRBJ2-7; the D gene is possibly TRBD1 (5 bases). Germline V CDR1 and CDR2: SGHRS, YFSETQ. The CDR3 contains 14 residues. The ends were cut back, 2 bases at V and 5 bases at J, with 14 bases in the middle.

The V call is TRBV10-1, the J call TRBJ2-2; no reliable D call. V lost 8 bases to trimming and J lost 5 bases, with 9 bases between them. This CDR3 comprises 12 residues. Germline values: CDR1 WNHNN, CDR2 SYGVQD (reference sequence). In DNA, the CDR3 is TGCGCCAGCGGTATACAGACCGGGGAGCTGTTTTTT. The encoded protein is CASGIQTGELFF.

The chain couples TRBV27 to TRBJ2-1, with 7 positions matching TRBD2. The CDR3 runs 17 residues. Germline CDR1 MNHEY, CDR2 SMNVEV (reference sequence). V lost 5 bases, J lost 4 bases, and 14 bases stayed unmatched. The CDR3 region is CASSLRGGGSYYNEQFF. The CDR3 DNA is TGTGCCAGCAGTCTCAGAGGTGGCGGGAGTTATTACAATGAGCAGTTCTTC.

J is TRBJ2-7 and V is TRBV12-3 or TRBV12-4; no definite D call. The CDR3 has 12 residues. Trimming pared 3 bases from V and 6 bases from J, leaving 9 bases between. The CDR3 reads CASSFSRLEQYF. CDR3 nucleotides: TGTGCCAGCAGTTTTTCTAGGCTCGAGCAGTACTTC.

The chain uses TRBV2 and TRBJ1-2; 7 bases align to TRBD1. V gave up 9 bases and J gave up 5 bases; unmatched junction bases: 12. The length of the CDR3 is 14 residues. Germline CDR1 is SNHLY and CDR2 is FYNNEI. The CDR3 DNA reads as TGTGCCAGTGACCTAGGACAGGCCAGGTATGGCTACACCTTC. It yields the protein CASDLGQARYGYTF.

V gene TRBV19 combines with J gene TRBJ1-5; no clear D. Germline V gene lookup returns CDR1 LNHDA and CDR2 SQIVND (reference sequence). Trimming removed 6 bases at V and 0 bases at J, with 12 bases between. CDR3 length: 15 amino acids. In DNA form, the CDR3 reads TGTGCCAGTAGCTACGACACCTATAGCAATCAGCCCCAGCATTTT. Translation: CASSYDTYSNQPQHF.

This sequence joins TRBV10-3 and TRBJ2-5; 7 bases agree with TRBD1. CDR3 length: 13 amino acids. The germline gives CDR1 ENHRY, CDR2 SYGVKD. V lost 7 bases and J lost 3; bases outside the gene matches: 5. The CDR3 protein is CAIKGGREETQYF. CDR3 nucleotide sequence: TGTGCCATCAAAGGGGGCAGGGAAGAGACCCAGTACTTC.

The V call is TRBV19, the J call TRBJ2-2; D remains unclear. This CDR3 is built from 15 residues. The germline CDR1 and CDR2 sequences are LNHDA and SQIVND (reference sequence). The V gene lost 3 bases and the J gene lost 1 base, with 9 bases spanning the gap. The CDR3 sequence: CASSISRKNTGELFF. CDR3 DNA: TGTGCCAGTAGTATTTCCAGGAAGAACACCGGGGAGCTGTTTTTT.

The genes are TRBV29-1 and TRBJ2-3; D is possibly TRBD1 (5 bases). This CDR3 is 13 amino acids long. Deletions cut 6 bases from V and 4 bases from J, with 14 bases between. Germline-derived CDR1 and CDR2 are SQVTM and ANQGSEA. The CDR3 region is CSVRTLHSDTQYF. In nucleotides, the CDR3 is TGCAGCGTGAGGACACTCCACTCAGATACGCAGTATTTT.

The chain uses TRBV6-5 and TRBJ2-7; 7 bases align to TRBD1. This CDR3 has 14 residues. Germline loops: CDR1 MNHEY, CDR2 SVGAGI. Trimming cost V 8 bases and J 1 base; bases outside gene matches: 8. CDR3 loop: CASGDPGQSYEQYF. Here the CDR3 DNA reads TGTGCCAGCGGGGACCCGGGACAGTCCTACGAGCAGTACTTC.

V and J are TRBV15 and TRBJ1-4; D is possibly TRBD1 (6 bases). Germline V lookup: CDR1 LNHNV, CDR2 YYDKDF (reference sequence). V was clipped by 0 bases and J by 5 bases, with 10 bases between them. The CDR3 loop spans 15 amino acids. CDR3 DNA: TGTGCCACCAGCAGAGATGCCGGACAGAATGAAAAACTGTTTTTT. Its protein is CATSRDAGQNEKLFF.

This clone showed up just once. This chain joins TRBV6-6 and TRBJ1-1, with D perhaps matching TRBD1 (5 bases). The CDR3 consists of 12 residues. Germline-derived CDR1 and CDR2 are MNHNY and SVGAGI (reference sequence). V shed 8 bases and J shed 5 bases, with 12 bases lying between them. CDR3 sequence (DNA): TGTGCCAGCGTAGACAGTGAAACTGAAGCTTTCTTT. As protein: CASVDSETEAFF.

V usage is TRBV14 and J usage is TRBJ1-1; the D is unclear. The germline V and J ends were trimmed by 1 base and 10 bases, with 13 bases remaining between them. The CDR3 length is 13 residues. Germline lookup yields CDR1 SGHDN and CDR2 FVKESK. CDR3 loop: CASSQVRAGIAFF. The CDR3 DNA reads TGTGCCAGCAGCCAAGTGAGGGCTGGTATAGCTTTCTTT.

This chain links TRBV5-1 with TRBJ2-1, with D unclear. The V end was cut by 2 bases, the J end by 1 base, with 4 bases between. The germline V gene has CDR1 SGHRS and CDR2 YFSETQ. This CDR3 comprises 13 residues. The CDR3 is CASSLQSYNEQFF. The CDR3, as DNA: TGCGCCAGCAGCTTACAGTCCTACAATGAGCAGTTCTTC.

This CDR3 reads CASSATGGSNQPQHF. The CDR3 nucleotides read TGCGCCAGCAGCGCTACAGGGGGCAGCAATCAGCCCCAGCATTTT. The chain couples TRBV5-1 to TRBJ1-5; TRBD1 aligns across 9 bases. The germline CDR1 and CDR2 sequences are SGHRS and YFSETQ. The CDR3 is 15 amino acids. The trim removed 4 bases at V and 1 base at J, leaving 3 bases unmatched.

The chain couples TRBV5-4 to TRBJ1-2, with unresolved D. V was pared by 1 base and J by 3 bases, with 7 bases between. The CDR3 extends over 13 amino acids. From germline, CDR1 is SGHNT and CDR2 YYREEE (reference sequence). The CDR3 DNA is TGTGCCAGCAGCTTGTTCGGGGACTATGGCTACACCTTC. Encoded protein: CASSLFGDYGYTF.

This clone was seen once. V usage is TRBV27 and J usage is TRBJ2-6; possible D gene TRBD2, 5 bases. V dropped 8 bases and J dropped 4 bases, with 12 bases sitting between them. The CDR3 consists of 14 residues. Germline V lookup: CDR1 MNHEY, CDR2 SMNVEV (reference sequence). The CDR3 DNA sequence: TGTGCCAGCTCCCAGGAGGAGGGGGCCAACGTCCTGACTTTC. It is translated as CASSQEEGANVLTF.

The chain combines TRBV5-6 with TRBJ1-1; D is possibly TRBD1 (5 bases). Germline assignment: CDR1 SGHDT and CDR2 YYEEEE. CDR3 length: 15 residues. V shed 2 bases and J shed 1 base, with 12 bases lying between them. This CDR3 reads CASSFQGWANTEAFF. DNA of the CDR3: TGTGCCAGCAGCTTCCAGGGTTGGGCGAACACTGAAGCTTTCTTT.

The CDR3 DNA reads as TGCAGCGCTGGGGCAGGGGGTGAGACTTTCTTT. It translates to CSAGAGGETFF. The V and J genes are TRBV29-1 and TRBJ1-1, with 7 nucleotides matching TRBD1. Trimming removed 7 bases from V and 12 bases from J; junction bases left unmatched: 11. The CDR3 extends over 11 amino acids. The germline gives CDR1 SQVTM, CDR2 ANQGSEA.

The chain employs TRBV5-4 and TRBJ1-2, with 8 bases fitting TRBD1. CDR3 size: 15 residues. CDR1 SGHNT and CDR2 YYREEE come from the germline V gene (reference sequence). After removal of 1 base from V and 1 base from J, the junction contained 3 bases not matched to a gene. Here the CDR3 DNA reads TGTGCCAGCAGCTTGAAACAGGGGGGTAACTATGGCTACACCTTC. It yields the protein CASSLKQGGNYGYTF. Full variable domain (remainder filled in from reference TRBV5-4 and TRBJ1-2): ETGVTQSPTHLIKTRGQQVTLRCSSQSGHNTVSWYQQALGQGPQFIFQYYREEENGRGNFPPRFSGLQFPNYSSELNVNALELDDSALYLCASSLKQGGNYGYTFGSGTRLTVV.